Each of the 3 T cell receptor beta chains below was sequenced from the same sample in a study of blood T cell repertoires in COVID-19. Sequencing used immunoSEQ multiplex PCR; TCRdb keeps in-frame clones, though not all of them. The sample shows approximately 80,000 clones, roughly 88% of them seen only once. The sample consisted of peripheral blood. The receptors shown here come from a human donor in a cohort sampled during active COVID-19.

The chain combines TRBV19 with TRBJ1-4; D ambiguous. The germline V and J ends were trimmed by 1 base and 6 bases, with 6 bases remaining between them. The CDR3 consists of 13 residues. The V gene's germline CDR1 is LNHDA and CDR2 SQIVND (reference sequence). CDR3 amino acids: CASSIGRDEKLFF. The CDR3 nucleotides are TGTGCCAGTAGTATAGGGCGGGATGAAAAACTGTTTTTT.

The V gene is TRBV7-8, the J gene TRBJ1-1, with D tentatively TRBD1 (5 bases). The V gene's germline CDR1 is SGHVS and CDR2 FQNEAQ. This CDR3 contains 13 residues. Trimming shortened V by 1 base and J by 10 bases, and 13 bases separated the two germline ends. For the CDR3, the DNA is TGTGCCAGCAGCTTAGGGGGGGAGGTTGGAGCTTTCTTT. Its translation: CASSLGGEVGAFF.

The chain links TRBV6-5 to TRBJ1-1; tentatively, D is TRBD1 (5 bases). V lost 10 bases, J lost 1 base, and 13 bases lay in between. The CDR3 runs 13 residues. The germline CDR1 and CDR2 sequences are MNHEY and SVGAGI. In DNA, the CDR3 is TGTGCCACCAAAAGACAGACGAACACTGAAGCTTTCTTT. It yields the protein CATKRQTNTEAFF.